These T cell receptor beta chains were read from a single sample in a study of T cell responses to AZD1222 COVID-19 vaccine. Libraries were prepared by immunoSEQ multiplex PCR; TCRdb keeps only in-frame clonotypes and omits some of them. Of around 110,000 clones listed, 85% to 95% are singletons. This specimen consisted of peripheral blood, obtained on day 0 of AZD1222 vaccination. Receptors originate from an adult in good health. The CDR3 runs from the conserved cysteine through the conserved F or W. A D gene is named only where the DNA matches it firmly. Only some rows state a clone size, as once, few, many or a class for expanded clones.

>once|TRBD1|TRBJ2-1|TRBV28
TGTGCCAGCAGTCTCACGCGGGACAGGGGGAGTGAGCAGTTCTTC
CASSLTRDRGSEQFF
>NA|NA|TRBJ2-2|TRBV2
TGTGCCAGCAGTGATCGAGTTTTAACCGGGGAGCTGTTTTTT
CASSDRVLTGELFF
>NA|NA|TRBJ1-4|TRBV30
TGTGCCTGGGCCGGGGCGATGTACGAAAAACTGTTTTTT
CAWAGAMYEKLFF
>NA|TRBD1|TRBJ1-1|TRBV9
TGTGCCAGCGAGGGCAGGGGGCTTACTCGGTACTCTGAAGCTTTCTTT
CASEGRGLTRYSEAFF
>NA|NA|TRBJ2-1|TRBV7-8
TGTGCCAGCAGCCCCTACCTTGGGGATGAGCAGTTCTTC
CASSPYLGDEQFF
>NA|NA|TRBJ2-1|TRBV27
TGTGCCAGCAGTTTAGTTGGGGGTAGGGAGCAGTTCTTC
CASSLVGGREQFF
>NA|TRBD1|TRBJ2-3|TRBV9
TGTGCCAGCAGCGTTCTAAGGACAGGGGATTCAGATACGCAGTATTTT
CASSVLRTGDSDTQYF
>once|TRBD1|TRBJ1-1|TRBV6-5
TGTGCCAGCAGTTACTCGAGACAGGGGAGGGCTGAAGCTTTCTTT
CASSYSRQGRAEAFF
>NA|NA|TRBJ2-5|TRBV12-3/TRBV12-4
TGTGCCAGCAGTCGCGGGACTCCAGAGACCCAGTACTTC
CASSRGTPETQYF
>NA|TRBD2|TRBJ2-7|TRBV28
TGTGCCAGCAGCAGCGGGAGGGGCTTCGAGCAGTACTTC
CASSSGRGFEQYF
>NA|TRBD1|TRBJ1-2|TRBV7-9
TGTGCCAGCAGCCCCCCGACAGGGGGTGGCTATGGCTACACCTTC
CASSPPTGGGYGYTF
>NA|NA|TRBJ2-2|TRBV10-3
TGTGCCATCAGTGAGTCGAGGGACACCGGGGAGCTGTTTTTT
CAISESRDTGELFF
>few|TRBD2|TRBJ2-2|TRBV20-1
TGCAGTGCTAGTGATGGAGCGGGAGGAGACACCGGGGAGCTGTTTTTT
CSASDGAGGDTGELFF
>NA|TRBD2|TRBJ2-7|TRBV19
TGTGCCAGTAGTATCGGACTAGGAAACTACGAGCAGTACTTC
CASSIGLGNYEQYF
>NA|NA|TRBJ1-2|TRBV4-2
TGTGCCAGCAGCCAAGATTATCGACAGAACTATGGCTACACCTTC
CASSQDYRQNYGYTF
>NA|TRBD1|TRBJ1-2|TRBV28
TGTGCCAGCAGTTTATGGCAACAGGGGTATGGCTACACCTTC
CASSLWQQGYGYTF
>NA|TRBD1|TRBJ1-5|TRBV10-2
TGCGCCAGCAGTGGAGCAGGGGGCTTTAGCAATCAGCCCCAGCATTTT
CASSGAGGFSNQPQHF
>NA|TRBD1|TRBJ1-5|TRBV12-5
TGTGCTAGTGGTTTGGTAAGACAGGGGGCAGGGCAGCCCCAGCATTTT
CASGLVRQGAGQPQHF
>NA|NA|TRBJ2-7|TRBV6-5
TGTGCCAGCAGACTACGACATCCCTACGAGCAGTACTTC
CASRLRHPYEQYF
>NA|NA|TRBJ2-2|TRBV27
TGTGCCAGCAGTTCAAATAACAGGGTCACCGGGGAGCTGTTTTTT
CASSSNNRVTGELFF
>NA|NA|TRBJ1-5|TRBV18
TGTGCCAGCTCACCTTTAGGGGATAGCAATCAGCCCCAGCATTTT
CASSPLGDSNQPQHF
>NA|NA|TRBJ2-7|TRBV3-1/TRBV3-2
TGTGCCAGCAGCCAAGGGTTGTTACTCTACGAGCAGTACTTC
CASSQGLLLYEQYF